This T cell receptor beta chain was profiled in a study of blood T cell repertoires in COVID-19. At the level of the study: Acute and convalescent COVID-19 samples came from the United States, Italy and Spain. Nucleic acid was either cDNA or gDNA, and it came from T cells, B-cell-depleted T cells, or PBMCs.

In the authors' workflow: Reference gene primer amplification gave nucleated cell count estimates. Clones were sequenced by immunoSEQ multiplex PCR, and TCRdb holds only the in-frame ones, with some missing. For V, J and clone size, that table is used; D and trimming come from the DNA. The sample lists about 330,000 clones, approximately 88% occurring once. The J segment lost 1 base and the V segment lost 0 bases, leaving 8 bases of the junction unmatched. Germline CDR1 reads MNHEY; CDR2 reads SVGEGT. The CDR3 loop spans 18 amino acids. The chain has TRBV6-2 or TRBV6-3 and TRBJ1-1; 10 nucleotides agree with TRBD1. The sample consisted of peripheral blood. This sequence was found in a woman in her forties or fifties with active or convalescent COVID-19. CDR3 loop: CASSYSVTGGPKNTEAFF. In nucleotides, the CDR3 is TGTGCCAGCAGTTACTCTGTGACAGGGGGCCCCAAGAACACTGAAGCTTTCTTT.